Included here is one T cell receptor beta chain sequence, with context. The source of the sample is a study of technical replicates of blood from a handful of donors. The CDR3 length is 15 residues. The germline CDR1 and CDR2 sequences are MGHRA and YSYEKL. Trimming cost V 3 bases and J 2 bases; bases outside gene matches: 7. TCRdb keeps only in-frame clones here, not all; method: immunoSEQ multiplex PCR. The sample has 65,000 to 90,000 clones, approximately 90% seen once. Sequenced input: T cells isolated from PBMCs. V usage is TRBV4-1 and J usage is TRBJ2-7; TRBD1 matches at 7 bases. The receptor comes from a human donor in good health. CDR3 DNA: TGCGCCAGCAGCCATAGGACAGGCAGTCCCTACGAGCAGTACTTC. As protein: CASSHRTGSPYEQYF.